These 2 T cell receptor beta chains were all obtained from the same sample, sequenced in a study of identical twins. Each CDR3 protein gets one entry after TCRdb re-called the 5' RACE reads with MiXCR. Altogether some 260,000 distinct CDR3 sequences are present, about 14% being singletons, with the ten largest covering about 9%. Sequences were obtained from memory (CD45RO+) T cells sorted from blood. All receptors come from a woman younger than 35 in good health.

The chain is built from TRBV2 and TRBJ2-1, with 11 bases lining up with TRBD2. J lost 6 bases, V lost 2 bases, and 3 bases had no gene match. This CDR3 contains 15 residues. The germline V gene has CDR1 SNHLY and CDR2 FYNNEI. The DNA for the CDR3 is TGTGCCAGCAGTGAAATTAGCGGGGGGGCCAATGAGCAGTTCTTC. Amino acids: CASSEISGGANEQFF.

Worth noting for this clonotype: A junction boundary mismatches the germline segment, possibly from a read error. J is TRBJ1-2 and V is TRBV5-1; no reliable D call. CDR1 is SGHRS and CDR2 is YFSETQ in the germline V gene. The CDR3 is 14 amino acids. The CDR3 region is CTSSSGRGKEGYTF. The CDR3 DNA reads as TGCACCAGCAGTTCCGGGCGGGGAAAAGAAGGCTACACCTTC.